This T cell receptor (beta chain) was sequenced in a study of CD8 T cells in Susac syndrome. V was pared by 6 bases and J by 5 bases, with 4 bases of the junction left unmatched. Germline V lookup: CDR1 DFQATT, CDR2 SNEGSKA (reference sequence). The CDR3 consists of 12 residues. RNA amounts of about 0.45 to 1 ug underwent reverse transcription with random hexamers. Each CDR3 protein is one row after TCRdb ran MiXCR on the immunoSEQ multiplex PCR reads. The top ten hold approximately 0.1% of the sample, which has roughly 190,000 distinct CDR3 sequences, 90% to 96% seen once. The sequencing sample was made of CD4+ T cells from PBMCs. The chain is built from TRBV20-1 and TRBJ2-5, with 9 bases fitting TRBD2. This sequence was found in a human donor with Susac syndrome. The CDR3 here is CSALAGWETQYF. The CDR3 DNA sequence: TGCAGTGCCCTAGCGGGGTGGGAGACCCAGTACTTC.